This entry lists 14 T cell receptor beta chains sequenced from one sample in a study of vaccination and CD4 T cells after COVID-19. Documented treatment: approximately 9-day PBMC culture with coronavirus spike peptide pools or control peptides (ViraFEST assay). Sequence data for DNA of cultured CD4+ T cells were generated by the Oncomine TCR Beta short-read assay. TCRdb processed the PCR reads anew with MiXCR; each CDR3 protein has one entry. The sample includes over 14,000 distinct CDR3 sequences, roughly 73% of them seen just once. Antigens of these TCRs are unknown. The sequencing sample was made of CD4+ T cells from blood, cultured in vitro. The source is a human donor who had recovered from COVID-19.

This chain joins TRBV20-1 and TRBJ1-1; D ambiguous. This CDR3 has 11 residues. CDR1 DFQATT and CDR2 SNEGSKA come from the germline V gene (reference sequence). The V end lost 3 bases, the J end lost 6 bases, and 8 bases lay between the germline ends. CDR3 sequence reads: CSARRDSEAFF. CDR3 DNA sequence: TGCAGTGCTAGGAGGGATTCTGAAGCTTTCTTT.

This clonotype was seen a handful of times. V usage is TRBV27 and J usage is TRBJ2-5; D is possibly TRBD2 (6 bases). Between the trimmed V and J ends, which lost 8 bases and 5 bases, there was a span of 12 bases. The CDR3 loop spans 12 amino acids. From germline, CDR1 is MNHEY and CDR2 SMNVEV (reference sequence). CDR3 sequence: CASFSGVETQYF. CDR3 nucleotide sequence: TGTGCCAGCTTCTCGGGAGTGGAGACCCAGTACTTC.

The rearrangement uses TRBV5-1 and TRBJ2-6; D gene ambiguous. This CDR3 has 14 residues. Per the germline V gene, CDR1 is SGHRS and CDR2 is YFSETQ. V shed 2 bases and J shed 3 bases, with 6 bases lying between them. The CDR3 sequence is CASSLGDGANVLTF. CDR3 in DNA: TGCGCCAGCAGCTTAGGCGATGGGGCCAACGTCCTGACTTTC.

The rearrangement links TRBV6-5 to TRBJ1-1; D gene unclear. Trimming took 0 bases from V and 11 from J, leaving 16 bases between them. Germline V gene data show CDR1 as MNHEY and CDR2 as SVGAGI. The CDR3 runs 14 residues. CDR3 amino acids: CASSYSAGERVAFF. In DNA form, the CDR3 reads TGTGCCAGCAGTTACTCGGCTGGGGAGAGAGTTGCTTTCTTT.

This sequence joins TRBV28 and TRBJ2-5; 12 bases agree with TRBD2. V lost 9 bases to trimming and J lost 5 bases; unmatched junction nucleotides: 4. CDR1 MDHEN and CDR2 SYDVKM come from the germline V gene. The CDR3 spans 13 residues. For the CDR3, the DNA is TGTGCCAGTCTAGCGGGAGGGAGGGAGACCCAGTACTTC. Its translation is CASLAGGRETQYF.

This clonotype was observed once. The chain recombines TRBV4-3 with TRBJ2-3; tentative D call: TRBD1 (5 bases). CDR3 length: 15 residues. Germline V gene data show CDR1 as LGHNA and CDR2 as YSLEER. The V end was cut by 0 bases, the J end by 13 bases, with 20 bases between. The CDR3 spells CASSQDWQGWAPEYF. DNA of the CDR3: TGCGCCAGCAGCCAAGATTGGCAGGGTTGGGCCCCAGAGTATTTT.

This clonotype was observed once. V and J are TRBV27 and TRBJ1-2; D is undetermined. Between the trimmed V and J ends, which lost 9 bases and 0 bases, there was a span of 14 bases. CDR1 and CDR2 from the germline V gene are MNHEY and SMNVEV (reference sequence). This CDR3 is built from 14 residues. The CDR3, as DNA: TGTGCCAGTACCTTTATAGGGACTAACTATGGCTACACCTTC. As protein: CASTFIGTNYGYTF.

This chain uses TRBV5-8 with TRBJ1-1; D is perhaps TRBD1 (5 bases). CDR1 is SGHTS and CDR2 is YDEGEE in the germline V gene. CDR3 length equals 17 residues. V lost 1 base and J lost 1, with 17 bases in between. CDR3 region: CASSLWGDPGRNTEAFF. The CDR3 DNA reads TGTGCCAGCAGCTTGTGGGGGGATCCCGGGAGGAACACTGAAGCTTTCTTT.

Only a few counts were recorded for this clonotype. The V call is TRBV20-1, the J call TRBJ2-5; 9 bases agree with TRBD2. This CDR3 contains 15 residues. Germline V gene data show CDR1 as DFQATT and CDR2 as SNEGSKA (reference sequence). V trimming: 5 bases; J trimming: 4 bases; junction bases outside the gene matches: 11. The CDR3 DNA reads TGCAGTGCTCGTAGCGGGAGAGGATTAGGAGAGACCCAGTACTTC. The encoded protein is CSARSGRGLGETQYF.

The V call is TRBV5-1, the J call TRBJ2-2; TRBD2 agrees at 12 bases. With V trimmed by 3 bases and J by 0 bases, 3 bases remained unmatched. The CDR3 is made up of 17 amino acids. Germline values: CDR1 SGHRS, CDR2 YFSETQ. CDR3 bases: TGCGCCAGCAGCTGGACTAGCGGGATTCCGAACACCGGGGAGCTGTTTTTT. This codes for CASSWTSGIPNTGELFF.

The gene calls are TRBV28 and TRBJ2-7; weak D call: TRBD1 (5 bases). The CDR3 extends over 13 amino acids. V was shortened by 2 bases and J by 9 bases, with 14 bases between the two germline ends. Germline V gene data show CDR1 as MDHEN and CDR2 as SYDVKM. The CDR3, as DNA: TGTGCCAGCAGTTTAGGGGCCGGGTTCGGGCAGTACTTC. As protein: CASSLGAGFGQYF.

By sample fraction, this clonotype is medium-sized. The rearrangement links TRBV4-1 to TRBJ2-7; no clear D. Trimming took 0 bases from V and 3 from J, leaving 12 bases between them. Germline values: CDR1 MGHRA, CDR2 YSYEKL. The CDR3 covers 15 residues. The CDR3 loop reads CASSQDRVSFYEQYF. The CDR3 DNA sequence: TGCGCCAGCAGCCAAGATAGGGTCTCCTTCTACGAGCAGTACTTC.

This chain links TRBV20-1 with TRBJ2-3, with D maybe TRBD2 (7 bases). Germline loops: CDR1 DFQATT, CDR2 SNEGSKA (reference sequence). Trimming removed 6 bases at V and 6 bases at J, with 19 bases between. CDR3 length equals 14 residues. The CDR3 loop reads CSARGAGALDTQYF. CDR3 DNA sequence: TGCAGTGCCCGGGGGGCGGGGGCCCTGGATACGCAGTATTTT.

This chain joins TRBV19 and TRBJ1-2; D remains unclear. Trimming took 6 bases from V and 0 from J, leaving 23 bases between them. The germline CDR1 and CDR2 sequences are LNHDA and SQIVND (reference sequence). The CDR3 spans 18 residues. The DNA of the CDR3 is TGTGCCAGTAGCCGTACGGACTTACGGTTCCCGCCTAACTATGGCTACACCTTC. Protein product: CASSRTDLRFPPNYGYTF.